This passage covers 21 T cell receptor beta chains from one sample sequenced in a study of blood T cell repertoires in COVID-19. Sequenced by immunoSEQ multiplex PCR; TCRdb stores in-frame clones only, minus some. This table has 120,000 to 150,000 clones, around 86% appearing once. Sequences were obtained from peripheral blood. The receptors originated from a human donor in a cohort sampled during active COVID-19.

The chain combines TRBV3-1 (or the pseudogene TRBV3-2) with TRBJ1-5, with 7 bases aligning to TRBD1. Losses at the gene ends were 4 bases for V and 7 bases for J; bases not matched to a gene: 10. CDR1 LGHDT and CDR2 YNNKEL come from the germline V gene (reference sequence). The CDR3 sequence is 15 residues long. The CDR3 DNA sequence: TGTGCCAGCAGCCCCAACGACAGGGTGGAACAGCCCCAGCATTTT. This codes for CASSPNDRVEQPQHF.

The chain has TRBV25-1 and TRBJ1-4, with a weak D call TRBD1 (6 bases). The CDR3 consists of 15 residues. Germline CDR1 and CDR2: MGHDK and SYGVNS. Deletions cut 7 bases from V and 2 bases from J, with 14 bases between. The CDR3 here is CASTHTGSTNEKLFF. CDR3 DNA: TGTGCCAGCACCCACACAGGGAGCACTAATGAAAAACTGTTTTTT.

This CDR3 is CASSEGLTGRFYTF. Here the CDR3 DNA reads TGTGCCAGCAGTGAAGGGTTGACAGGGAGATTCTACACCTTC. This chain connects TRBV6-1 to TRBJ1-2; TRBD1 matches 7 bases. CDR3 size: 14 residues. V lost 1 base to trimming and J lost 10 bases; unmatched junction nucleotides: 9. Germline V lookup: CDR1 MNHNS, CDR2 SASEGT.

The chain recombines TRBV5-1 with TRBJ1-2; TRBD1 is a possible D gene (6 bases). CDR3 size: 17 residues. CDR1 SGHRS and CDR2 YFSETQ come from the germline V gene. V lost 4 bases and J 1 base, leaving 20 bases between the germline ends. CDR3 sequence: CASSHLLGGDSNYGYTF. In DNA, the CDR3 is TGCGCCAGCAGCCACCTACTAGGGGGGGATAGTAACTATGGCTACACCTTC. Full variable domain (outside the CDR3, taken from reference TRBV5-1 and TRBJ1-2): KAGVTQTPRYLIKTRGQQVTLSCSPISGHRSVSWYQQTPGQGLQFLFEYFSETQRNKGNFPGRFSGRQFSNSRSEMNVSTLELGDSALYLCASSHLLGGDSNYGYTFGSGTRLTVV.

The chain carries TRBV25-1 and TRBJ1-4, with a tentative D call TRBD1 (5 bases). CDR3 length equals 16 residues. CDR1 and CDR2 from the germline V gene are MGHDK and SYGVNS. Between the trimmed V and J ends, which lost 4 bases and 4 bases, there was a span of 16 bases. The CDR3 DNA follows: TGTGCCAGCAGTGCCCACGGGGGAGGGCTTAATGAAAAACTGTTTTTT. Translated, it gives CASSAHGGGLNEKLFF.

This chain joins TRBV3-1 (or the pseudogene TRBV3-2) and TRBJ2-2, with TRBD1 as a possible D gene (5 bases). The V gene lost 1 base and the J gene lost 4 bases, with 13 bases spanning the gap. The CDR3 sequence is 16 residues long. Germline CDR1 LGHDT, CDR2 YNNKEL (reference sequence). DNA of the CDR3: TGTGCCAGCAGCCAAGCAGGGATCAGGAGCACCGGGGAGCTGTTTTTT. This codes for CASSQAGIRSTGELFF.

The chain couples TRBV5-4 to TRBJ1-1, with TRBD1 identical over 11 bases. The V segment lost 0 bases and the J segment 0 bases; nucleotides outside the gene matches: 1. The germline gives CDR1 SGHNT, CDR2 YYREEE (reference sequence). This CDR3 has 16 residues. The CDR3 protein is CASSLGDRGVNTEAFF. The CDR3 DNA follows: TGTGCCAGCAGCTTGGGGGACAGGGGGGTGAACACTGAAGCTTTCTTT.

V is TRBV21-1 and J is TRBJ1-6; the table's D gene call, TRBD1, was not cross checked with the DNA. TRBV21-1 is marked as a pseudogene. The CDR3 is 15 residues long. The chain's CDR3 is CASSIIGTGNSPLHF. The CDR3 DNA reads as TGTGCCAGCTCTATAATTGGGACAGGCAATTCACCCCTCCACTTT.

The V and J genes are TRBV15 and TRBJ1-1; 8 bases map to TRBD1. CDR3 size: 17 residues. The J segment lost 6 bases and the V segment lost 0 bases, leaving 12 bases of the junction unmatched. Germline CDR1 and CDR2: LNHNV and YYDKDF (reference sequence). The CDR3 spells CATSRERTVRTGSEAFF. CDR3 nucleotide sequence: TGTGCCACCAGCAGAGAGAGAACCGTAAGGACAGGGTCTGAAGCTTTCTTT.

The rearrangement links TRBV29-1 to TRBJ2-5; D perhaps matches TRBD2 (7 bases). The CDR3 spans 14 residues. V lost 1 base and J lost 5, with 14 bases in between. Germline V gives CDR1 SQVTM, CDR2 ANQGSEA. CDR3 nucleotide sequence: TGCAGCGTTGAAGGTACAGGGAGGGTGGAGACCCAGTACTTC. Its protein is CSVEGTGRVETQYF.

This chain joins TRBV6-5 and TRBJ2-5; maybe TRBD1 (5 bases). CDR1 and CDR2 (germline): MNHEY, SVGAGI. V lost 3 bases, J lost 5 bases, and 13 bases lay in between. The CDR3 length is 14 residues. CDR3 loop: CASSYQGLGETQYF. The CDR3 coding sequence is TGTGCCAGCAGTTATCAGGGCCTTGGGGAGACCCAGTACTTC.

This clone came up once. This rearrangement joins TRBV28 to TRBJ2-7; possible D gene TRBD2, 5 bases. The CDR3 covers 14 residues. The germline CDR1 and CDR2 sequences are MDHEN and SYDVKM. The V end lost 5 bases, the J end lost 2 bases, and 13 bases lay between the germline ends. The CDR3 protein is CASSLAGPTYEQYF. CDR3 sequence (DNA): TGTGCCAGCAGTCTAGCTGGCCCTACCTACGAGCAGTACTTC.

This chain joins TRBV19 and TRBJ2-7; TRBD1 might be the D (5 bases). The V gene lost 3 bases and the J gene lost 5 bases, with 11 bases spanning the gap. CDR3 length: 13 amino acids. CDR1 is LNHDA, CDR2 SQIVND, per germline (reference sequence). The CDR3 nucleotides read TGTGCCAGTAGTATCAGGGCCTCTGACGAGCAGTACTTC. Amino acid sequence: CASSIRASDEQYF.

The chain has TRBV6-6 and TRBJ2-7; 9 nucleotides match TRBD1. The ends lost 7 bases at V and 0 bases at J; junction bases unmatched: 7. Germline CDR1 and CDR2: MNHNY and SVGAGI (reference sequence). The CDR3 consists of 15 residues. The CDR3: CASNLGTGSSYEQYF. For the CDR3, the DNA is TGTGCCAGCAACCTCGGGACAGGGAGCTCCTACGAGCAGTACTTC.

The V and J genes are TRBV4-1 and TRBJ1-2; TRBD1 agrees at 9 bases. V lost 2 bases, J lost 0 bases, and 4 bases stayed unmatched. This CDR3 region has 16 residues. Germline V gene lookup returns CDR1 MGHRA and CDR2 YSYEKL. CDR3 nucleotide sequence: TGCGCCAGCAGCCAACCGCGGACAGGGGCTAACTATGGCTACACCTTC. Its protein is CASSQPRTGANYGYTF.

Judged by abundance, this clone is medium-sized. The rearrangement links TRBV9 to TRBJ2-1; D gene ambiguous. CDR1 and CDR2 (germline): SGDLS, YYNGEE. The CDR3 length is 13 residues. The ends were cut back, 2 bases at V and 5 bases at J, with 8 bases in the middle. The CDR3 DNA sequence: TGTGCCAGCAGCGTTGACTGGCACAATGAGCAGTTCTTC. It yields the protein CASSVDWHNEQFF.

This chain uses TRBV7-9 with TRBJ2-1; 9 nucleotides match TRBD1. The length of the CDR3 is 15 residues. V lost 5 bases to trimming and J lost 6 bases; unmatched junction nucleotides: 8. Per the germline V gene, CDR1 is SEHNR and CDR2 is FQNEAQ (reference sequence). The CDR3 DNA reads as TGTGCCAGCAGCCGGGGCTGGACAGGGGCCAATGAGCAGTTCTTC. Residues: CASSRGWTGANEQFF. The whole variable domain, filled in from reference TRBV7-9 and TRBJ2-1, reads DTGVSQNPRHKITKRGQNVTFRCDPISEHNRLYWYRQTLGQGPEFLTYFQNEAQLEKSRLLSDRFSAERPKGSFSTLEIQRTEQGDSAMYLCASSRGWTGANEQFFGPGTRLTVL.

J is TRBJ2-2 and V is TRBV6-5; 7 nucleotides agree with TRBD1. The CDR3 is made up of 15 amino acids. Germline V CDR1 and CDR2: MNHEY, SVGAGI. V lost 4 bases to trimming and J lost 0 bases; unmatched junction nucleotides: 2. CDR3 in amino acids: CASSFGTANTGELFF. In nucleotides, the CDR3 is TGTGCCAGCAGTTTCGGGACAGCGAACACCGGGGAGCTGTTTTTT.

The DNA of the CDR3 is TGTGCCAGCAGCTCAGGAGGGAGTACTAGGGAGACCCAGTACTTC. Protein sequence: CASSSGGSTRETQYF. The rearrangement uses TRBV11-3 and TRBJ2-5, with D maybe TRBD2 (6 bases). Germline assignment: CDR1 SGHNT and CDR2 YENEEA. V lost 4 bases, J lost 5 bases, and 17 bases lay in between. This CDR3 contains 15 residues. The complete variable domain, with remaining parts taken from reference TRBV11-3 and TRBJ2-5, reads EAGVVQSPRYKIIEKKQPVAFWCNPISGHNTLYWYLQNLGQGPELLIRYENEEAVDDSQLPKDRFSAERLKGVDSTLKIQPAELGDSAVYLCASSSGGSTRETQYFGPGTRLLVL.

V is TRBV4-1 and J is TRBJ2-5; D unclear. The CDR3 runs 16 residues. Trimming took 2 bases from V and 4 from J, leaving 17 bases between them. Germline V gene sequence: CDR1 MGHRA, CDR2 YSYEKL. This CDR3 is CASSQPLENLRETQYF. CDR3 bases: TGCGCCAGCAGCCAACCCCTTGAGAACCTCCGAGAGACCCAGTACTTC.

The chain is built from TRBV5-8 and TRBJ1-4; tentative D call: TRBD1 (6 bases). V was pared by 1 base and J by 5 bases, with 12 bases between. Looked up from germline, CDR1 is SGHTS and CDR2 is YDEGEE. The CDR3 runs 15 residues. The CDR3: CASSLRGSLNEKLFF. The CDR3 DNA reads TGTGCCAGCAGCTTGAGGGGGTCCCTAAATGAAAAACTGTTTTTT.